This T cell receptor beta chain came from a study of OX40 agonist ivuxolimab in advanced cancers. Looking at the study overall: A history of anti-PD-1, anti-PD-L1 or anti-CTLA-4 therapy was acceptable, and approximately 39% had some.

The table came from immunoSEQ multiplex PCR; TCRdb's copy has only in-frame clones and leaves some out. Of tens of thousands of clones listed, about 87% are singletons. The germline CDR1 and CDR2 sequences are PRHDT and FYEKMQ (reference sequence). V shed 0 bases and J shed 0 bases, with 10 bases lying between them. The CDR3 loop spans 16 amino acids. Blood specimens came from baseline, cycle 4 day 1, and cycle 7 day 1. The chain combines TRBV13 with TRBJ2-3, with D possibly matching TRBD2 (6 bases). The sequencing used CD4+ or CD8+ T cells sorted from blood, collected in a trial of the OX40 agonist ivuxolimab. This TCR derives from an adult with an advanced solid tumor such as melanoma, head and neck, liver or kidney cancer. The CDR3 sequence: CASSLGRGKSTDTQYF. Written as DNA, the CDR3 is TGTGCCAGCAGCTTAGGGCGGGGAAAAAGCACAGATACGCAGTATTTT.